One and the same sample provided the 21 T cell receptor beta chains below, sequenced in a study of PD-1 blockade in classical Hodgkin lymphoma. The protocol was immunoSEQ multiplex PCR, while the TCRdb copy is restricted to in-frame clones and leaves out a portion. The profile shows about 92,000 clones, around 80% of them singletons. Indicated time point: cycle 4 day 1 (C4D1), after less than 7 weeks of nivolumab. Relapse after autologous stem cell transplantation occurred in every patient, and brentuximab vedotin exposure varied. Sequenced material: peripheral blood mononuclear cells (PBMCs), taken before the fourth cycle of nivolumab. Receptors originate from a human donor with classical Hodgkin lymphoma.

The CDR3 DNA sequence: TGTGCCAGCAGTGAAGGCAGTCCCGACTACACCTTC. Encoded protein: CASSEGSPDYTF. The genes are TRBV6-1 and TRBJ1-2; no reliable D call. Between the trimmed V and J ends, which lost 1 base and 10 bases, there was a span of 10 bases. This CDR3 has 12 residues. The V gene's germline CDR1 is MNHNS and CDR2 SASEGT.

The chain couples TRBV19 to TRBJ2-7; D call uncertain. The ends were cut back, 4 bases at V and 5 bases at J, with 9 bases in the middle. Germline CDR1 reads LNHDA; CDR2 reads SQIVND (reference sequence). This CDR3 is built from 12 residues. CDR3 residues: CASSTPPNEQYF. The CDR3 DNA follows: TGTGCCAGTAGTACCCCCCCTAACGAGCAGTACTTC.

The CDR3 region is CASGPGERTEAFF. Here the CDR3 DNA reads TGTGCCAGCGGGCCAGGGGAACGCACTGAAGCTTTCTTT. The chain links TRBV6-1 to TRBJ1-1; the D gene is possibly TRBD1 (6 bases). Trimming removed 8 bases from V and 4 bases from J, with 14 bases in between. CDR1 is MNHNS and CDR2 is SASEGT in the germline V gene. CDR3 length: 13 amino acids.

The CDR3 DNA is TGCAGCGTTTGGGACATGGGCTCCTACGAGCAGTACTTC. Encoded protein: CSVWDMGSYEQYF. V gene TRBV29-1 combines with J gene TRBJ2-7, with D possibly TRBD1 on 6 matching bases. Germline V gene sequence: CDR1 SQVTM, CDR2 ANQGSEA. V was clipped by 5 bases and J by 0 bases, with 11 bases between them. The CDR3 runs to 13 residues.

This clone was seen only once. The CDR3 nucleotides read TGTGCCAGCAGCTGGGCCCCCGGGGCCCACTACGAGCAGTACTTC. It specifies CASSWAPGAHYEQYF. The rearrangement joins TRBV6-5 to TRBJ2-7; the D call may be TRBD1 or TRBD2 (5 bases each). Germline assignment: CDR1 MNHEY and CDR2 SVGAGI. This CDR3 comprises 15 residues. V was trimmed by 6 bases and J by 3 bases, leaving 18 bases between them.

CDR3: CASSLADRGREAFF. The CDR3 DNA reads TGCGCCAGCAGCTTGGCCGATCGGGGCCGAGAAGCTTTCTTT. This sequence joins TRBV5-1 and TRBJ1-1, with a tentative D call TRBD1 (5 bases). The CDR3 is 14 amino acids. Looked up from germline, CDR1 is SGHRS and CDR2 is YFSETQ. V lost 0 bases and J lost 8, with 14 bases in between.

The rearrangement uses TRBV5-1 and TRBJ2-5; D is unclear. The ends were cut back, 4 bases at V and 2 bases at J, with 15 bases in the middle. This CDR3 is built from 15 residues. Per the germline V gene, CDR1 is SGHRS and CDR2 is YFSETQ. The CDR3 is CASSPDAGIQETQYF. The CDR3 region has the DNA TGCGCCAGCAGCCCCGATGCCGGCATTCAAGAGACCCAGTACTTC.

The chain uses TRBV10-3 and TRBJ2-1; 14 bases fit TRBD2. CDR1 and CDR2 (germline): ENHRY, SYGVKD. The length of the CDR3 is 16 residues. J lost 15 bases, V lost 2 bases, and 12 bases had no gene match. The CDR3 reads CAISEGTTSGRARRFF. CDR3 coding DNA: TGTGCCATCAGTGAGGGGACGACTAGCGGGAGGGCCCGGCGGTTCTTC.

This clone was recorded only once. The DNA of the CDR3 is TGTGCCAGCAGCGGGGGACAGTTAGCCCCCTGGGAGCAGTACTTC. It is translated as CASSGGQLAPWEQYF. The chain recombines TRBV5-5 with TRBJ2-7, with 7 nucleotides matching TRBD1. V was clipped by 4 bases and J by 7 bases; unmatched bases: 14. From germline, CDR1 is SGHKS and CDR2 YYEKEE (reference sequence). This CDR3 is built from 15 residues.

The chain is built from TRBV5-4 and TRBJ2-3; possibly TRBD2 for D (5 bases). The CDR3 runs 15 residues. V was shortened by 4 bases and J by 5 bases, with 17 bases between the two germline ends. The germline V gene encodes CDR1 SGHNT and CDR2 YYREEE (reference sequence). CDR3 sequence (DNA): TGTGCCAGCAGCCCAGACACCAGGAGCGGAGATACGCAGTATTTT. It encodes CASSPDTRSGDTQYF. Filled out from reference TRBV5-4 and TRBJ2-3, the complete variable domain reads ETGVTQSPTHLIKTRGQQVTLRCSSQSGHNTVSWYQQALGQGPQFIFQYYREEENGRGNFPPRFSGLQFPNYSSELNVNALELDDSALYLCASSPDTRSGDTQYFGPGTRLTVL.

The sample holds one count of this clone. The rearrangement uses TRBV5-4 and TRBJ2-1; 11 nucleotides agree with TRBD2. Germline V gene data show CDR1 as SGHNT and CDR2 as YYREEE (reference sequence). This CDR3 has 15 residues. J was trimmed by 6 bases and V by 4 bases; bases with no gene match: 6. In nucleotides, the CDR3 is TGTGCCAGCAGCCTCCCGGGACTAGCGGCCAATGAGCAGTTCTTC. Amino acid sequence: CASSLPGLAANEQFF. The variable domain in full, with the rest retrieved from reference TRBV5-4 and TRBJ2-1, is ETGVTQSPTHLIKTRGQQVTLRCSSQSGHNTVSWYQQALGQGPQFIFQYYREEENGRGNFPPRFSGLQFPNYSSELNVNALELDDSALYLCASSLPGLAANEQFFGPGTRLTVL.

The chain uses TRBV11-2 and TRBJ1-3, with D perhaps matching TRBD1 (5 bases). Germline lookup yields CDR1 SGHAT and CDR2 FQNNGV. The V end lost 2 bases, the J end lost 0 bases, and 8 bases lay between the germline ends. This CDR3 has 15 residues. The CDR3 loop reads CASSLIQGSGNTIYF. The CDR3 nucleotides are TGTGCCAGCAGCTTAATCCAGGGCTCTGGAAACACCATATATTTT.

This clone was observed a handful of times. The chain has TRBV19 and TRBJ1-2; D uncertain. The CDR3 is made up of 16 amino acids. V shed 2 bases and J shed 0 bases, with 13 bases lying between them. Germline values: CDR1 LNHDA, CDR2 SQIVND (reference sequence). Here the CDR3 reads CASSINAGTANYGYTF. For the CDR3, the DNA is TGTGCCAGTAGTATAAATGCAGGAACTGCTAACTATGGCTACACCTTC.

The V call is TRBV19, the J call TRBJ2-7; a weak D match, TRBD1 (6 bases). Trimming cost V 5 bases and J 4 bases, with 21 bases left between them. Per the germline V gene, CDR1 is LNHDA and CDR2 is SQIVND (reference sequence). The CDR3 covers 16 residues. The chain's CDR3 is CASSVSFVGANYEQYF. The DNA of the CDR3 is TGTGCCAGTAGTGTCTCATTCGTGGGGGCTAATTACGAGCAGTACTTC.

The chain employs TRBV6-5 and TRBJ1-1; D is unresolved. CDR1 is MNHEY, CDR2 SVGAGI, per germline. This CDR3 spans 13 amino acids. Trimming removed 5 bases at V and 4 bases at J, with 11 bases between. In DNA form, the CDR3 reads TGTGCCAGCAGTGAGACTTATGGCACTGAAGCTTTCTTT. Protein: CASSETYGTEAFF.

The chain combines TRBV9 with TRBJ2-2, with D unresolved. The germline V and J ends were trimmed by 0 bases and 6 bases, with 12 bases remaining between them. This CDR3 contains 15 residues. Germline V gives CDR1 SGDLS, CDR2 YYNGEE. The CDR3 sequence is CASSVVLRTPGELFF. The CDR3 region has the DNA TGTGCCAGCAGCGTAGTCTTACGGACCCCCGGGGAGCTGTTTTTT.

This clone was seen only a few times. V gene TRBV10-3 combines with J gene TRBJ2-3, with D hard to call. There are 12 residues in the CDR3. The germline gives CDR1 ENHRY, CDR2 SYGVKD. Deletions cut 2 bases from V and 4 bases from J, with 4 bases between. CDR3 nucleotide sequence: TGTGCCATCAGTGAGGCGGCAGATACGCAGTATTTT. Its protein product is CAISEAADTQYF.

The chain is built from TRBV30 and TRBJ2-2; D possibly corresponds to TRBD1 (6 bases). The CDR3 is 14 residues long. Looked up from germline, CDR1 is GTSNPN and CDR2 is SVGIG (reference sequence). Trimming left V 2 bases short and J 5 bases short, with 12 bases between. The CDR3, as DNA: TGTGCCTGGAGTAGGGGGATCCCTACCGGGGAGCTGTTTTTT. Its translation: CAWSRGIPTGELFF. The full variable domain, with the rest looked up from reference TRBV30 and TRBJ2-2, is SQTIHQWPATLVQPVGSPLSLECTVEGTSNPNLYWYRQAAGRGLQLLFYSVGIGQISSEVPQNLSASRPQDRQFILSSKKLLLSDSGFYLCAWSRGIPTGELFFGEGSRLTVL.

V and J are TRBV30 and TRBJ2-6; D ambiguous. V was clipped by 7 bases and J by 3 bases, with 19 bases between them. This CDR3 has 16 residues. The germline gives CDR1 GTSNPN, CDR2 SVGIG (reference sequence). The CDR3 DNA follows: TGTGCCTTAAAAGCGAAACCTAAAGATGGGGCCAACGTCCTGACTTTC. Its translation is CALKAKPKDGANVLTF.

The CDR3 loop is CAISQGANTEAFF. DNA of the CDR3: TGTGCCATCAGTCAGGGGGCGAACACTGAAGCTTTCTTT. The chain is built from TRBV10-3 and TRBJ1-1; TRBD1 aligns across 8 bases. This CDR3 has 13 residues. V shed 5 bases and J 1 base; nucleotides not matched to a gene: 0. Germline CDR1 and CDR2: ENHRY and SYGVKD.

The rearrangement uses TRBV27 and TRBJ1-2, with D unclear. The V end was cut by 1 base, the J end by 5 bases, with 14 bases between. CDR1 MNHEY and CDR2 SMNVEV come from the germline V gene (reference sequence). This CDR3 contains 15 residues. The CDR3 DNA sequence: TGTGCCAGCAGTTTATACGTCCCCCCATCTTATGGCTACACCTTC. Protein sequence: CASSLYVPPSYGYTF.